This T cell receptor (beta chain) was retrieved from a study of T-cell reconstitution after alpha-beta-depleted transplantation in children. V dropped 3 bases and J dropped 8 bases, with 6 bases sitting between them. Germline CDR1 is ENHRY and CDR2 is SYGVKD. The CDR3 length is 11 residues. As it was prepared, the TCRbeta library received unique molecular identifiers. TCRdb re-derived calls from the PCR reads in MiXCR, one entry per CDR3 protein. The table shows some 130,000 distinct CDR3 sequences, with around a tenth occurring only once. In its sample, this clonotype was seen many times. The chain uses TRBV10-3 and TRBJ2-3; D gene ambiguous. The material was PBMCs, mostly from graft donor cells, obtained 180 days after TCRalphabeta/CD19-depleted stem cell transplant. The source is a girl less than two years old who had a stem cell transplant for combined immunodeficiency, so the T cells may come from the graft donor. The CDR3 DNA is TGTGCCATCAGTGATGTGGCTACGCAGTATTTT. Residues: CAISDVATQYF.